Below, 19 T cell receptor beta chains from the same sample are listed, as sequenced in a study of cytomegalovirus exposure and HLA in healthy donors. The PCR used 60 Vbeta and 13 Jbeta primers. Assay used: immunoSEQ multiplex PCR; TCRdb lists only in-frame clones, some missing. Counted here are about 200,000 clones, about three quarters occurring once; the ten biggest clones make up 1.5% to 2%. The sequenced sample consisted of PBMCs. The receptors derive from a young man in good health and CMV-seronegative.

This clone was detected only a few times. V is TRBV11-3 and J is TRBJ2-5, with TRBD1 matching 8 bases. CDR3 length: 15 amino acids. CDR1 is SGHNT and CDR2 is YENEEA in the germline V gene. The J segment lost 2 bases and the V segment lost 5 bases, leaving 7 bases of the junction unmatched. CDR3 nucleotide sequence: TGTGCCAGCAGCCAAGGACAGGGAAATCAAGAGACCCAGTACTTC. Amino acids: CASSQGQGNQETQYF.

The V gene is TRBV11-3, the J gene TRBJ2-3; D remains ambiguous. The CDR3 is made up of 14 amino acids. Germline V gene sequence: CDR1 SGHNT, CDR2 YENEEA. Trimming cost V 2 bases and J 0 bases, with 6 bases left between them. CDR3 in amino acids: CASSLSGSTDTQYF. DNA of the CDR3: TGTGCCAGCAGCTTATCAGGTAGCACAGATACGCAGTATTTT.

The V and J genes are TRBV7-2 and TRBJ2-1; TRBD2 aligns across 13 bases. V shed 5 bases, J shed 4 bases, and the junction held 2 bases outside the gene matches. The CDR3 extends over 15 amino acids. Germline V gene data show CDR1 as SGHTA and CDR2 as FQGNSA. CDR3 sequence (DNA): TGTGCCAGCAGCCGGACTAGCGGGAGTTACAATGAGCAGTTCTTC. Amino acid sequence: CASSRTSGSYNEQFF.

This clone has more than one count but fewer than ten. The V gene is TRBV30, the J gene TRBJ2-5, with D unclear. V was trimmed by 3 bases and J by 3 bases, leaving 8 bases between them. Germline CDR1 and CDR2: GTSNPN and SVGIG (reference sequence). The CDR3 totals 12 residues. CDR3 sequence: CAWSLFEETQYF. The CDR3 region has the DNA TGTGCCTGGAGCTTGTTTGAAGAGACCCAGTACTTC.

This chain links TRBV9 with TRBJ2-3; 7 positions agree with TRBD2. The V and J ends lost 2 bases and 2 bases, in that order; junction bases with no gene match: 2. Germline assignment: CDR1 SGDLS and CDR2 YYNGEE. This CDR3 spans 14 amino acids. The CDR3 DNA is TGTGCCAGCAGCGTCACTAGCGACACAGATACGCAGTATTTT. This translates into CASSVTSDTDTQYF.

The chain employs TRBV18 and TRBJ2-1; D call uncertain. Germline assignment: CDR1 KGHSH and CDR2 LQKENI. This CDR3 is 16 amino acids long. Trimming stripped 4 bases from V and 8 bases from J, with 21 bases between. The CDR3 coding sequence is TGTGCCAGCTCACGCGAACAACCCTACTACCTCCATGAGCAGTTCTTC. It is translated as CASSREQPYYLHEQFF.

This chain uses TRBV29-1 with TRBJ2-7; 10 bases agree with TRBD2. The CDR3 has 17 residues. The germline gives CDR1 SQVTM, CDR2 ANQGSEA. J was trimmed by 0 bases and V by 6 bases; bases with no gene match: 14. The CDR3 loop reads CSVPMTRTSGSSYEQYF. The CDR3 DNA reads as TGCAGCGTCCCGATGACGAGGACTAGCGGTAGCTCCTACGAGCAGTACTTC.

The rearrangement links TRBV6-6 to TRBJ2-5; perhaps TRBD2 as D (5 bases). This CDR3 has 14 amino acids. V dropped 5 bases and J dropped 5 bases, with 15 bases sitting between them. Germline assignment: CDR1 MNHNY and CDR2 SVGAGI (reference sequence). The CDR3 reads CASSPQLGRETQYF. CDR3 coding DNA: TGTGCCAGCAGTCCCCAACTAGGTCGCGAGACCCAGTACTTC.

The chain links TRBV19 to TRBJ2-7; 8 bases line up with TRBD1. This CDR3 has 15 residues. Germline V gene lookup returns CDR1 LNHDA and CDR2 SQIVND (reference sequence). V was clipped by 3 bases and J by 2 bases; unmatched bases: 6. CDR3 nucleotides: TGTGCCAGTAGTATTACAATGACAGGGGCCTACGAGCAGTACTTC. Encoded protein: CASSITMTGAYEQYF.

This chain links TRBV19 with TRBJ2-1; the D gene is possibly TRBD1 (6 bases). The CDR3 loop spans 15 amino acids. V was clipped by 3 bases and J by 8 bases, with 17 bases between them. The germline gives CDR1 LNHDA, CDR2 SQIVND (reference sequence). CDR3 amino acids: CASSMANRDGYEQFF. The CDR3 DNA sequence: TGTGCCAGTAGTATGGCCAACAGGGATGGGTATGAGCAGTTCTTC.

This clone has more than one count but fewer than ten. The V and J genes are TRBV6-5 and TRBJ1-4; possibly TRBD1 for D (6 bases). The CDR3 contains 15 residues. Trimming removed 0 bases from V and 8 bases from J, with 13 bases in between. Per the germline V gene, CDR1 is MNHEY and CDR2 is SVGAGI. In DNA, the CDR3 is TGTGCCAGCAGTTACTCGCCCTCCAGGGGCGAAAAACTGTTTTTT. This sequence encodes CASSYSPSRGEKLFF.

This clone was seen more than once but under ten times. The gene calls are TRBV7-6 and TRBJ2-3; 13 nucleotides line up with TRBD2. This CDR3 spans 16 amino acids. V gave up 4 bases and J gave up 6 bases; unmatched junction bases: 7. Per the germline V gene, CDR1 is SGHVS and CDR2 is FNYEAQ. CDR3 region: CASSSGGLAGVDTQYF. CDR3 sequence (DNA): TGTGCCAGCAGCTCAGGAGGACTAGCGGGAGTGGATACGCAGTATTTT.

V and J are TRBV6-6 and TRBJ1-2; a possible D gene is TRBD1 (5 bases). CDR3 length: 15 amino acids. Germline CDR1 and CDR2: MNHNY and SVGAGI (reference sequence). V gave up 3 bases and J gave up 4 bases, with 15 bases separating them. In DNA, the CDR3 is TGTGCCAGCAGTTATGGGGGGGATCGGGGCTATGGCTACACCTTC. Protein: CASSYGGDRGYGYTF.

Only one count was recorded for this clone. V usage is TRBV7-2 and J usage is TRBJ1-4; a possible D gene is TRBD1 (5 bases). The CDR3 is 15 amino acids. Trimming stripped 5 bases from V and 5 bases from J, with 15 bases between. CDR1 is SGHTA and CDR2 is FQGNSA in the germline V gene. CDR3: CASSPFGGSNEKLFF. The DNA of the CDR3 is TGTGCCAGCAGCCCTTTCGGGGGATCGAATGAAAAACTGTTTTTT.

DNA of the CDR3: TGTGCCAGCTCACCACCGTCCGGGACAGACTACGAGCAGTACTTC. Its protein is CASSPPSGTDYEQYF. The chain recombines TRBV18 with TRBJ2-7, with 7 positions matching TRBD1. The V segment lost 0 bases and the J segment 3 bases; nucleotides outside the gene matches: 5. The CDR3 loop spans 15 amino acids. Germline loops: CDR1 KGHSH, CDR2 LQKENI.

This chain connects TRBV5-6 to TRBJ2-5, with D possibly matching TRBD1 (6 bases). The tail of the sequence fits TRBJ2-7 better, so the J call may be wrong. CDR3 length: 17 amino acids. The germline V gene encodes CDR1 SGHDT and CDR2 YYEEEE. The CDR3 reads CASSLGGQGPPSYEQYF. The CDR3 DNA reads TGTGCCAGCAGCTTGGGGGGGCAGGGTCCCCCTTCTTACGAGCAGTACTTC.

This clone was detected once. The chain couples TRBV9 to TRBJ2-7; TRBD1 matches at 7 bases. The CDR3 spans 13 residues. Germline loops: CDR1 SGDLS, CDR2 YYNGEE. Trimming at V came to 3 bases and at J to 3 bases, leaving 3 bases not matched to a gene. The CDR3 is CASSGDSYYEQYF. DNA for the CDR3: TGTGCCAGCAGCGGGGACAGTTACTACGAGCAGTACTTC.

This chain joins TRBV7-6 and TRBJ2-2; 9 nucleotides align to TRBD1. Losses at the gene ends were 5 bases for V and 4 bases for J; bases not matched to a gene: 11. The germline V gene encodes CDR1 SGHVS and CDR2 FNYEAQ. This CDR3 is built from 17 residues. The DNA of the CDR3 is TGTGCCAGCAGCCTATGGGTGGAGACAGGGGGCACCGGGGAGCTGTTTTTT. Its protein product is CASSLWVETGGTGELFF. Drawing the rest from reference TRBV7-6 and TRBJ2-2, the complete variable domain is GAGVSQSPRYKVTKRGQDVALRCDPISGHVSLYWYRQALGQGPEFLTYFNYEAQQDKSGLPNDRFSAERPEGSISTLTIQRTEQRDSAMYRCASSLWVETGGTGELFFGEGSRLTVL.

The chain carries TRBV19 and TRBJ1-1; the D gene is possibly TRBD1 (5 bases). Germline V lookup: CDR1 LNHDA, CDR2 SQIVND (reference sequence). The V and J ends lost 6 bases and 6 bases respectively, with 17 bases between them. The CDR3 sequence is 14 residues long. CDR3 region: CASRKGQGRAEAFF. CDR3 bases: TGTGCCAGTAGAAAGGGGCAGGGTCGGGCTGAAGCTTTCTTT.